The TCR beta chain under discussion was sequenced for a study of OX40 agonist ivuxolimab in advanced cancers. Looking at the study overall: Dose-escalation subjects each had hepatocellular carcinoma, melanoma, renal cell or head and neck cancer. Prior anti-PD-1, anti-PD-L1 or anti-CTLA-4 therapy was allowed; approximately 41% had some. Study-wide results and caveats: Researchers report that CD8+ T cells had, on average, more expanded clones than CD4+.

Comment on this clone: Antigen specificity is unknown.

CDR1 and CDR2 (germline): SGHNT, YYREEE (reference sequence). Trimming removed 0 bases from V and 4 bases from J, with 16 bases in between. The CDR3 covers 16 residues. Here immunoSEQ multiplex PCR was the method, and the copy in TCRdb shows in-frame clones only, minus some. Altogether over 15,000 clones are present, more than 75% being singletons, with the ten largest covering 2% to 2.5%. This receptor was taken from an adult with an advanced solid tumor such as melanoma, head and neck, liver or kidney cancer. The source material was CD4+ or CD8+ T cells sorted from blood, sampled in a trial of the OX40 agonist ivuxolimab. The chain couples TRBV5-4 to TRBJ1-1; D remains unclear. This CDR3 is CASSLGPTAQATEAFF. The DNA of the CDR3 is TGTGCCAGCAGCTTGGGCCCCACAGCCCAGGCCACTGAAGCTTTCTTT.